A single sample gave rise to the 28 T cell receptor beta chains below, sequenced in a study of Ad26.COV2.S vaccination and SARS-CoV-2 variants. Treatment described: some 20 received Ad26.COV2.S at low or high dose, single or two shots; roughly 5 received placebo; per-sample allocation not given. Samples analyzed were those drawn on day 63 after the first vaccine or placebo injection. The repertoire was sequenced with immunoSEQ multiplex PCR; TCRdb's copy has only in-frame clones and lacks some. The sample yields 400,000 to 450,000 clones, 90% seen once. The sequences come from peripheral blood, collected in a trial of Ad26.COV2.S vaccine versus placebo. The source is a person aged 18-65 years who received the Ad26.COV2.S COVID-19 vaccine or a placebo.

This rearrangement joins TRBV2 to TRBJ2-1; 10 bases agree with TRBD1. In germline, CDR1 is SNHLY, CDR2 FYNNEI. V shed 6 bases and J 7 bases; nucleotides not matched to a gene: 6. The CDR3 spans 14 residues. The DNA for the CDR3 is TGTGCCAGCAGGCCGGGACAGGGGAGGAATGAGCAGTTCTTC. It yields the protein CASRPGQGRNEQFF.

The V call is TRBV7-2, the J call TRBJ1-1, with TRBD1 matching 9 bases. Germline lookup yields CDR1 SGHTA and CDR2 FQGNSA. V was pared by 5 bases and J by 4 bases, with 8 bases of the junction left unmatched. The CDR3 has 15 residues. CDR3 in DNA: TGTGCCAGCAGCCAACGACAGGGGGTGAGCACTGAAGCTTTCTTT. Protein sequence: CASSQRQGVSTEAFF. Drawing the rest from reference TRBV7-2 and TRBJ1-1, the complete variable domain is GAGVSQSPSNKVTEKGKDVELRCDPISGHTALYWYRQSLGQGLEFLIYFQGNSAPDKSGLPSDRFSAERTGGSVSTLTIQRTQQEDSAVYLCASSQRQGVSTEAFFGQGTRLTVV.

The CDR3 DNA sequence: TGTGCCAGCAGCTTAACTCGGGAGAACACTGAAGCTTTCTTT. Protein: CASSLTRENTEAFF. V usage is TRBV7-3 and J usage is TRBJ1-1; D not resolved. The germline gives CDR1 SGHTA, CDR2 FQGTGA. The V and J ends lost 0 bases and 1 base respectively, with 6 bases between them. CDR3 length equals 14 residues.

This sequence joins TRBV5-1 and TRBJ2-5; D is undetermined. Trimming shortened V by 5 bases and J by 2 bases, and 10 bases separated the two germline ends. The germline CDR1 and CDR2 sequences are SGHRS and YFSETQ. The CDR3 covers 13 residues. The CDR3 DNA reads as TGCGCCAGCAGAGTTAGAGAACAAGAGACCCAGTACTTC. Protein sequence: CASRVREQETQYF.

The rearrangement uses TRBV5-8 and TRBJ1-4, with D maybe TRBD1 (5 bases). The CDR3 runs to 15 residues. Germline V gene data show CDR1 as SGHTS and CDR2 as YDEGEE. Trimming stripped 3 bases from V and 4 bases from J, with 13 bases between. CDR3 residues: CASSYVGHYNEKLFF. Here the CDR3 DNA reads TGTGCCAGCAGCTACGTGGGGCACTATAATGAAAAACTGTTTTTT.

The V gene is TRBV9, the J gene TRBJ2-2; D remains ambiguous. CDR1 is SGDLS and CDR2 is YYNGEE in the germline V gene. This CDR3 has 11 amino acids. V was pared by 2 bases and J by 6 bases, with 2 bases between. The CDR3 region is CASSVSGELFF. The CDR3 DNA follows: TGTGCCAGCAGCGTTTCCGGGGAGCTGTTTTTT.

CDR3 DNA: TGTGCCAGCAGCCTAAGACTAGCGGGATACACCGGGGAGCTGTTTTTT. Protein product: CASSLRLAGYTGELFF. The rearrangement links TRBV7-2 to TRBJ2-2; 11 bases align to TRBD2. V dropped 5 bases and J dropped 3; count of bases not matched to a gene: 5. Germline assignment: CDR1 SGHTA and CDR2 FQGNSA. This CDR3 comprises 16 residues.

This clone was seen a few times. The CDR3 bases are TGTGCCAGCAGCTTAGACGGGAGCTCAAATTACGAGCAGTACTTC. Its translation is CASSLDGSSNYEQYF. The genes are TRBV7-6 and TRBJ2-7; tentatively, D is TRBD2 (6 bases). From germline, CDR1 is SGHVS and CDR2 FNYEAQ. With 1 base removed from V and 4 bases from J, the gap between germline ends came to 14 bases. The CDR3 sequence is 15 residues long.

V and J are TRBV5-4 and TRBJ1-2, with D maybe TRBD1 (6 bases). Trimming removed 4 bases at V and 8 bases at J, with 21 bases between. Per the germline V gene, CDR1 is SGHNT and CDR2 is YYREEE (reference sequence). The CDR3 loop spans 15 amino acids. The CDR3, as DNA: TGTGCCAGCAGCCTACCCGGCCAGGGGACGTGGGGCTACACCTTC. Its translation is CASSLPGQGTWGYTF.

This chain connects TRBV9 to TRBJ2-7; TRBD1 matches at 8 bases. V lost 3 bases and J lost 3; bases outside the gene matches: 5. Germline loops: CDR1 SGDLS, CDR2 YYNGEE. CDR3 length: 14 residues. The CDR3 here is CASSETDRVYEQYF. The CDR3 coding sequence is TGTGCCAGCAGCGAAACGGACAGGGTCTACGAGCAGTACTTC.

The chain couples TRBV2 to TRBJ2-1; TRBD2 aligns across 12 bases. Germline assignment: CDR1 SNHLY and CDR2 FYNNEI. This CDR3 comprises 14 residues. J gave up 8 bases and V 3 bases, and 2 bases lay outside the gene matches. The CDR3: CASSETSGRHEQFF. DNA of the CDR3: TGTGCCAGCAGTGAGACTAGCGGGAGACATGAGCAGTTCTTC.

The sample holds one count of this clone. V is TRBV7-2 and J is TRBJ2-2, with TRBD2 identical over 14 bases. The germline gives CDR1 SGHTA, CDR2 FQGNSA. With V trimmed by 4 bases and J by 1 base, 2 bases remained unmatched. The CDR3 contains 17 residues. The CDR3 nucleotides read TGTGCCAGCAGCTCAGGGACTAGCGGGAGGAACACCGGGGAGCTGTTTTTT. Its translation: CASSSGTSGRNTGELFF.

This clone was observed a few times. This chain connects TRBV6-2 or TRBV6-3 to TRBJ1-5, with 7 bases matching TRBD1. Germline V gene sequence: CDR1 MNHEY, CDR2 SVGEGT. V gave up 6 bases and J gave up 1 base; unmatched junction bases: 6. The CDR3 is made up of 15 amino acids. The DNA for the CDR3 is TGTGCCAGCAGGCCTTACAGGGGAAGCAATCAGCCCCAGCATTTT. It codes for CASRPYRGSNQPQHF.

V gene TRBV7-2 combines with J gene TRBJ1-6, with unresolved D. Trimming left V 3 bases short and J 6 bases short, with 9 bases between. Germline CDR1 is SGHTA and CDR2 is FQGNSA. The CDR3 has 14 residues. Here the CDR3 reads CASSFRIVNSPLHF. CDR3 sequence (DNA): TGTGCCAGCAGCTTTCGGATCGTTAATTCACCCCTCCACTTT.

This chain connects TRBV19 to TRBJ2-1; 8 bases fit TRBD2. From germline, CDR1 is LNHDA and CDR2 SQIVND (reference sequence). The junction had 9 bases not matched to a gene; V was cut back by 5 bases and J by 6 bases. This CDR3 region has 15 residues. Here the CDR3 DNA reads TGTGCCAGTAGTTTAATAGCGGGACCCTCCAATGAGCAGTTCTTC. Amino acids: CASSLIAGPSNEQFF.

This clone turned up a few times. This chain uses TRBV6-5 with TRBJ2-2; no clear D gene. V was cut by 6 bases and J by 4 bases, with 15 bases left in between. The CDR3 extends over 15 amino acids. The germline V gene has CDR1 MNHEY and CDR2 SVGAGI. In nucleotides, the CDR3 is TGTGCCAGCAGCATCCCAGGAGTTGGCACCGGGGAGCTGTTTTTT. Its translation: CASSIPGVGTGELFF.

The chain couples TRBV24-1 to TRBJ2-5; TRBD2 aligns across 12 bases. Trimming at V came to 4 bases and at J to 5 bases, leaving 7 bases not matched to a gene. Germline assignment: CDR1 KGHDR and CDR2 SFDVKD. The CDR3 runs to 16 residues. CDR3 in DNA: TGTGCCACCAGTGACCGCGGACTAGCGGGAAAGGAGACCCAGTACTTC. This encodes CATSDRGLAGKETQYF.

The genes are TRBV29-1 and TRBJ2-5, with TRBD2 identical over 9 bases. Per germline, CDR1 SQVTM and CDR2 ANQGSEA. V lost 4 bases to trimming and J lost 0 bases; unmatched junction nucleotides: 12. This CDR3 contains 17 residues. The CDR3 coding sequence is TGCAGCGTTGGTGGAGGACTAGCGTTAAGGTACCAAGAGACCCAGTACTTC. It codes for CSVGGGLALRYQETQYF. The full variable domain, in which reference TRBV29-1 and TRBJ2-5 provide the parts outside the CDR3, is SAVISQKPSRDICQRGTSLTIQCQVDSQVTMMFWYRQQPGQSLTLIATANQGSEATYESGFVIDKFPISRPNLTFSTLTVSNMSPEDSSIYLCSVGGGLALRYQETQYFGPGTRLLVL.

The chain employs TRBV10-1 and TRBJ2-6; no reliable D call. CDR1 and CDR2 (germline): WNHNN, SYGVQD (reference sequence). V gave up 7 bases and J gave up 0 bases, with 7 bases separating them. CDR3 length: 14 amino acids. For the CDR3, the DNA is TGCGCCAGCATGGTAAACTCTGGGGCCAACGTCCTGACTTTC. Translated, it gives CASMVNSGANVLTF.

This chain joins TRBV5-1 and TRBJ2-7; 12 bases agree with TRBD1. V lost 0 bases to trimming and J lost 6 bases; unmatched junction nucleotides: 7. The CDR3 length is 16 residues. Looked up from germline, CDR1 is SGHRS and CDR2 is YFSETQ. The CDR3 bases are TGCGCCAGCAGCTTGGGGGACAGGGGGCAAAGTGGCGAGCAGTACTTC. Translation gives CASSLGDRGQSGEQYF.

This clone was seen more than once but under ten times. CDR3 sequence (DNA): TGTGCCAGCAGCTTACTCATCCCGCCGAGCTCTGGAAACACCATATATTTT. Translating it yields CASSLLIPPSSGNTIYF. The V gene is TRBV11-2, the J gene TRBJ1-3; D unresolved. The V gene lost 2 bases and the J gene lost 0 bases, with 14 bases spanning the gap. This CDR3 contains 17 residues. Germline V gene sequence: CDR1 SGHAT, CDR2 FQNNGV.

This sequence joins TRBV6-2 or TRBV6-3 and TRBJ1-5; TRBD1 aligns across 8 bases. The CDR3 length is 17 residues. The trim removed 4 bases at V and 2 bases at J, leaving 10 bases unmatched. From germline, CDR1 is MNHEY and CDR2 SVGEGT. In DNA form, the CDR3 reads TGTGCCAGCAGTTCCATTCAGGGGGCAGTAGGCAATCAGCCCCAGCATTTT. Amino acids: CASSSIQGAVGNQPQHF.

This chain joins TRBV6-4 and TRBJ2-6, with 8 positions matching TRBD1. CDR3 length: 18 amino acids. The germline V gene encodes CDR1 MRHNA and CDR2 SNTAGT. Trimming at V came to 5 bases and at J to 2 bases, leaving 11 bases not matched to a gene. CDR3 sequence: CASSLSGQGAAGANVLTF. As DNA, the CDR3 is TGTGCCAGCAGTCTTTCCGGGCAGGGGGCTGCTGGGGCCAACGTCCTGACTTTC.

This clone was recorded only once. V and J are TRBV3-1 (or the pseudogene TRBV3-2) and TRBJ2-5; D is ambiguous. Trimming left V 8 bases short and J 6 bases short, with 22 bases between. The CDR3 sequence is 15 residues long. Germline values: CDR1 LGHDT, CDR2 YNNKEL (reference sequence). In nucleotides, the CDR3 is TGTGCCAGCCCATTGGGGAAAAAACTCCAGAAGACCCAGTACTTC. Translation gives CASPLGKKLQKTQYF.

This clone has a single count. J is TRBJ2-6 and V is TRBV6-1, with 8 bases identical to TRBD1. Trimming cost V 0 bases and J 0 bases; bases outside gene matches: 13. The CDR3 is made up of 21 amino acids. Germline V lookup: CDR1 MNHNS, CDR2 SASEGT. CDR3 DNA sequence: TGTGCCAGCAGTGAAGCAGGAGCCCTGGGACAGGTGTACTCTGGGGCCAACGTCCTGACTTTC. It yields the protein CASSEAGALGQVYSGANVLTF.

The genes are TRBV7-8 and TRBJ2-1; D ambiguous. V lost 5 bases, J lost 7 bases, and 12 bases lay in between. Germline assignment: CDR1 SGHVS and CDR2 FQNEAQ. The CDR3 covers 13 residues. CDR3: CASSPWEGNEQFF. The CDR3 DNA sequence: TGTGCCAGCAGCCCATGGGAAGGAAATGAGCAGTTCTTC.

The chain is built from TRBV28 and TRBJ1-5; D ambiguous. V was pared by 4 bases and J by 0 bases, with 13 bases between. Germline loops: CDR1 MDHEN, CDR2 SYDVKM. This CDR3 spans 16 amino acids. CDR3 amino acids: CASSSWTIYSNQPQHF. CDR3 bases: TGTGCCAGCAGTTCGTGGACGATCTATAGCAATCAGCCCCAGCATTTT.

The chain links TRBV7-9 to TRBJ2-1; 7 bases map to TRBD2. This CDR3 has 15 residues. V lost 5 bases to trimming and J lost 7 bases; unmatched junction nucleotides: 11. CDR1 and CDR2 from the germline V gene are SEHNR and FQNEAQ (reference sequence). CDR3 amino acids: CASSPRGSRENEQFF. In DNA form, the CDR3 reads TGTGCCAGCAGCCCACGCGGGAGTAGGGAGAATGAGCAGTTCTTC.